This T cell receptor (beta chain) was profiled in a study of blood T cell repertoires in COVID-19. Profiling relied on immunoSEQ multiplex PCR, and the TCRdb table lists in-frame clones only, not all of them. The sample holds around 120,000 clones; approximately 79% are singletons and the top ten take 20%. The sequencing input was peripheral blood. The TCR was taken from a man aged 70-80 years with active or convalescent COVID-19.

The CDR3 DNA follows: TGTGCCAGCAGCCAAGAGGGACAGGGGGTGCGCACCTATGGCTACACCTTC. It encodes CASSQEGQGVRTYGYTF. The rearrangement joins TRBV3-1 (or the pseudogene TRBV3-2) to TRBJ1-2; 11 bases match TRBD1. CDR3 length: 17 residues. Trimming at V came to 0 bases and at J to 4 bases, leaving 7 bases not matched to a gene. Germline loops: CDR1 LGHDT, CDR2 YNNKEL (reference sequence).